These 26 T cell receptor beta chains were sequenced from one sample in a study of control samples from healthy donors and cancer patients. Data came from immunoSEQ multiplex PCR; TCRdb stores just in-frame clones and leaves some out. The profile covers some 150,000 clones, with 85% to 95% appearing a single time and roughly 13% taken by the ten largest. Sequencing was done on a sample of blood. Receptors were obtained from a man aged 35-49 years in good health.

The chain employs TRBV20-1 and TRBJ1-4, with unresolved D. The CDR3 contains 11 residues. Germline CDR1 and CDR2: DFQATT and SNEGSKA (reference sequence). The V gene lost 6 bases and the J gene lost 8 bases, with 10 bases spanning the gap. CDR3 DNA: TGCAGTGCAACGATGACCGAAAAACTGTTTTTT. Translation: CSATMTEKLFF.

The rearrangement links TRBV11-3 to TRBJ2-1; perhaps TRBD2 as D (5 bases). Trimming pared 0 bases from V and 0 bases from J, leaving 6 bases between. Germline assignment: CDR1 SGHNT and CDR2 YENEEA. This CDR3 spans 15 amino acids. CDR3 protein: CASSLEGSSYNEQFF. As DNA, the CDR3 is TGTGCCAGCAGCTTAGAGGGGAGCTCCTACAATGAGCAGTTCTTC.

The CDR3 region is CASSSSRGGGYTF. CDR3 sequence (DNA): TGTGCCAGCAGCTCTAGCAGGGGGGGCGGCTACACCTTC. This chain uses TRBV7-9 with TRBJ1-2; 7 bases map to TRBD1. The CDR3 spans 13 residues. CDR1 and CDR2 (germline): SEHNR, FQNEAQ (reference sequence). V dropped 4 bases and J dropped 8; count of bases not matched to a gene: 7.

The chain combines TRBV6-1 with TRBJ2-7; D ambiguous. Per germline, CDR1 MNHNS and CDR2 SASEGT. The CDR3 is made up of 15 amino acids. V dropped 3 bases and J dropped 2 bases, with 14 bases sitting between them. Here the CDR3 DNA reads TGTGCCAGCAGTGATTGGGCGCCTTTGACCTACGAGCAGTACTTC. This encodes CASSDWAPLTYEQYF.

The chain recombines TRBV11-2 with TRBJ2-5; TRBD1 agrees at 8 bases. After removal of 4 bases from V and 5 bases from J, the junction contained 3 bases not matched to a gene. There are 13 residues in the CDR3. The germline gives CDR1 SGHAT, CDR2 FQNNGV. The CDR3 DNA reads TGTGCCAGCAGCTGGCGACAGGGGGAGACCCAGTACTTC. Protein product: CASSWRQGETQYF.

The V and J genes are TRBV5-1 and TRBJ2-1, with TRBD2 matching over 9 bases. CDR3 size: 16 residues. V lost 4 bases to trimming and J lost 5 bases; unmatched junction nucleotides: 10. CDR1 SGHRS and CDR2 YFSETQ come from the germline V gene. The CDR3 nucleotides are TGCGCCAGCAGCCCAACTCTAGCGGGGACCAACAATGAGCAGTTCTTC. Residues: CASSPTLAGTNNEQFF.

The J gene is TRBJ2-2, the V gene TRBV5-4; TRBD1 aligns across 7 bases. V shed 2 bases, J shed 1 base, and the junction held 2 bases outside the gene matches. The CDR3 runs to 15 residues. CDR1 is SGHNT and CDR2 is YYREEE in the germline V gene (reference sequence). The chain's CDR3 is CASSLWTGNTGELFF. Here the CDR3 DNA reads TGTGCCAGCAGCTTATGGACAGGGAACACCGGGGAGCTGTTTTTT.

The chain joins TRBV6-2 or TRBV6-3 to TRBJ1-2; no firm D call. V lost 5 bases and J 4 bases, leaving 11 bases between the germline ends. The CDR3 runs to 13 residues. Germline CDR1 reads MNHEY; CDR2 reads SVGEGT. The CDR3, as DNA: TGTGCCAGCAGTCAAACAGCTACCTATGGCTACACCTTC. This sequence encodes CASSQTATYGYTF.

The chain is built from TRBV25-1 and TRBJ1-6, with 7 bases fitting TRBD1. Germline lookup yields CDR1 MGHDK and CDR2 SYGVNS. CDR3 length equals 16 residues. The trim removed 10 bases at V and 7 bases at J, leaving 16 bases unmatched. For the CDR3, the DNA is TGTGCCACCCAAGCGACCGACAGGGAGCCAAATTCACCCCTCCACTTT. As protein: CATQATDREPNSPLHF.

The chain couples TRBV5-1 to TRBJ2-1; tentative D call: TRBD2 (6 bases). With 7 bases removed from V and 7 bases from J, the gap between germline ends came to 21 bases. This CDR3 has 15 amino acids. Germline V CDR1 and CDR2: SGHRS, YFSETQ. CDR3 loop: CASRPGLTKRNEQFF. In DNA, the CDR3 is TGCGCCAGCCGACCGGGACTTACTAAAAGAAATGAGCAGTTCTTC.

The CDR3 bases are TGTGCCATCAGTCCGGGACAGGGGGCCGATGGCTACACCTTC. Protein product: CAISPGQGADGYTF. This chain connects TRBV10-3 to TRBJ1-2; 12 bases map to TRBD1. This CDR3 has 14 residues. Trimming at V came to 5 bases and at J to 6 bases, leaving 4 bases not matched to a gene. CDR1 ENHRY and CDR2 SYGVKD come from the germline V gene.

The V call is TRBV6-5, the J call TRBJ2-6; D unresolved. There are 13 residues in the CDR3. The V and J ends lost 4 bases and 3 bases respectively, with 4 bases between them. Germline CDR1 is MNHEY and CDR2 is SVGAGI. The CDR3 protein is CASSFFGANVLTF. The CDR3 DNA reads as TGTGCCAGCAGTTTTTTTGGGGCCAACGTCCTGACTTTC.

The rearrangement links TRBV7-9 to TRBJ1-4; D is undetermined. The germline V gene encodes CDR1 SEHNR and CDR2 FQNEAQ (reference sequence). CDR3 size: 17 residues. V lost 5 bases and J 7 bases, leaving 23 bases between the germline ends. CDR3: CASSQSPRFRGLEKLFF. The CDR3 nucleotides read TGTGCCAGCAGCCAAAGTCCTCGGTTTAGAGGACTTGAAAAACTGTTTTTT.

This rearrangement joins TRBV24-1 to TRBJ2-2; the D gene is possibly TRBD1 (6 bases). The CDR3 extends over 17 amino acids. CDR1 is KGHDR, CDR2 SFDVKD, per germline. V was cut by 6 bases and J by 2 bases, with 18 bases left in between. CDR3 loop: CATSSPAGDLNTGELFF. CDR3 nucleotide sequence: TGTGCCACCAGTTCGCCGGCAGGGGACCTTAACACCGGGGAGCTGTTTTTT.

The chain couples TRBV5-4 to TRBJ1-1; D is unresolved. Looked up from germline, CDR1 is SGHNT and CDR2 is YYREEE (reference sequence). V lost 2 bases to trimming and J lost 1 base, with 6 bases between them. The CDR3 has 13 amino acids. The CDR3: CASSFKGNTEAFF. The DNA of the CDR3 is TGTGCCAGCAGCTTTAAAGGGAACACTGAAGCTTTCTTT.

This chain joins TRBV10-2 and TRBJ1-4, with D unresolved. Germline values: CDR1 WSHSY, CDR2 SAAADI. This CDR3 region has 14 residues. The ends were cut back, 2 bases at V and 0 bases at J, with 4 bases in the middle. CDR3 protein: CASSETATNEKLFF. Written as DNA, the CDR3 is TGCGCCAGCAGTGAGACAGCAACTAATGAAAAACTGTTTTTT.

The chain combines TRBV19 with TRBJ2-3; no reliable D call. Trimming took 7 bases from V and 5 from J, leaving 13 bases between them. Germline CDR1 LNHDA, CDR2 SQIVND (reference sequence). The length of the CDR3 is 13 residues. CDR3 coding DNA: TGTGCCAGTACCACAGCCCCGGTAGATACGCAGTATTTT. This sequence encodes CASTTAPVDTQYF.

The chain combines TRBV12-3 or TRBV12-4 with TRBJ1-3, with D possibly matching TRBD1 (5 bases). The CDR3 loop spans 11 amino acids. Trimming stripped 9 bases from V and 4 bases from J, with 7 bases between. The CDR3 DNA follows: TGTGCCAGAGGACACGGAAACACCATATATTTT. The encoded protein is CARGHGNTIYF.

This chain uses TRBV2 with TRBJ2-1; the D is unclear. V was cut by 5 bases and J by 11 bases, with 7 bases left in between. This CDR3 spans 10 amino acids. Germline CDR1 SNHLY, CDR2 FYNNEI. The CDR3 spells CASSLQKQFF. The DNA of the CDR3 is TGTGCCAGCAGTCTACAAAAGCAGTTCTTC.

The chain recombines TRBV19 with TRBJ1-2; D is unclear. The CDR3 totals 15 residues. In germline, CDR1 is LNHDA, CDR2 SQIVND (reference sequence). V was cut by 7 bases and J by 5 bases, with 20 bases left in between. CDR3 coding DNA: TGTGCCAGTACCCCAGCCTTCGTGTGTGCATATGGCTACACCTTC. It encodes CASTPAFVCAYGYTF.

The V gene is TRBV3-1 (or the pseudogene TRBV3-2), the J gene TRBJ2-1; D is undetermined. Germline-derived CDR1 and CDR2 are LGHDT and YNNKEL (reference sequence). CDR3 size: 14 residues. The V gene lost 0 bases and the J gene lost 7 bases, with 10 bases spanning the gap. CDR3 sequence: CASSQEWGWNEQFF. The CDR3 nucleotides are TGTGCCAGCAGCCAAGAATGGGGATGGAATGAGCAGTTCTTC.

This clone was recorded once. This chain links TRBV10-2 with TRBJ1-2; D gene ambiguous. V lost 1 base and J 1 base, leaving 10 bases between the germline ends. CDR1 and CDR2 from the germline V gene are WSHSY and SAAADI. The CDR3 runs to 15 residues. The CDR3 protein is CASSELVRNNYGYTF. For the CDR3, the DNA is TGCGCCAGCAGTGAGTTAGTCAGAAATAACTATGGCTACACCTTC.

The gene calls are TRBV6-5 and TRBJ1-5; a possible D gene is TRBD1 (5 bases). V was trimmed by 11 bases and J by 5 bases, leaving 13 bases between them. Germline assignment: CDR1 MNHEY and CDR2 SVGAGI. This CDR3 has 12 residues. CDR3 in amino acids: CAVRDGYQPQHF. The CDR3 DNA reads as TGTGCCGTCCGGGACGGGTATCAGCCCCAGCATTTT.

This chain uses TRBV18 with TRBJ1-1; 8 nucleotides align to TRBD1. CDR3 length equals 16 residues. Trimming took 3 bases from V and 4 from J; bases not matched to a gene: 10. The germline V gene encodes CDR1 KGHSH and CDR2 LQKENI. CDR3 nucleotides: TGTGCCAGCTCACCCTATCGACAGGGGAGCGCCACTGAAGCTTTCTTT. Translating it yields CASSPYRQGSATEAFF.

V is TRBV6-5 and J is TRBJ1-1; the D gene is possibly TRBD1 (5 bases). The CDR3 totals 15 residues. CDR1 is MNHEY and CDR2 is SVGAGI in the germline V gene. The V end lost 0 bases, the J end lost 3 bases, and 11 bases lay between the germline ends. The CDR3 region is CASSYSIGADTEAFF. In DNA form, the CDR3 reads TGTGCCAGCAGTTACTCGATCGGGGCGGACACTGAAGCTTTCTTT.

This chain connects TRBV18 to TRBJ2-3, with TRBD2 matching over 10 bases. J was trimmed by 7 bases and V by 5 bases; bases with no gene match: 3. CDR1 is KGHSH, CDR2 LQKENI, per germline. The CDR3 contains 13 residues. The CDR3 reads CASSILAGNTQYF. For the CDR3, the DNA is TGTGCCAGCTCAATACTAGCGGGAAATACGCAGTATTTT.